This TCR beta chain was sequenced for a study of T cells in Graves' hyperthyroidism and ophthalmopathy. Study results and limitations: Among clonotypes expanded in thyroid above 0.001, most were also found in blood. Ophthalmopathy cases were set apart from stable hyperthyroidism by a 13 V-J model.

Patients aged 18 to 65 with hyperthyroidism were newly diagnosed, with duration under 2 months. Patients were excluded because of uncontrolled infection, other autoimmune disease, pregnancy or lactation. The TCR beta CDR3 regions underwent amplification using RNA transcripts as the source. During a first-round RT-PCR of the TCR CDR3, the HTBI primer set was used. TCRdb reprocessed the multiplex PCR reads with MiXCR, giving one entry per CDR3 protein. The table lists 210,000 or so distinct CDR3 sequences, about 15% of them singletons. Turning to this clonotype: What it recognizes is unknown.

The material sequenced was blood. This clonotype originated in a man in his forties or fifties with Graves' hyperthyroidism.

CDR3 loop: CASSRGTHNSGNTIYF. The CDR3 nucleotides read TGCGCCAGCAGCCGCGGGACCCACAACTCTGGAAACACCATATATTTT. The chain recombines TRBV5-1 with TRBJ1-3; D perhaps matches TRBD1 (5 bases). There are 16 residues in the CDR3. V was clipped by 4 bases and J by 0 bases, with 14 bases between them. Germline loops: CDR1 SGHRS, CDR2 YFSETQ. Together with reference TRBV5-1 and TRBJ1-3, the CDR3 gives the full variable domain: KAGVTQTPRYLIKTRGQQVTLSCSPISGHRSVSWYQQTPGQGLQFLFEYFSETQRNKGNFPGRFSGRQFSNSRSEMNVSTLELGDSALYLCASSRGTHNSGNTIYFGEGSWLTVV.